This T cell receptor beta chain was captured by sequencing in a study of shared clonotypes between healthy human individuals. There were no recent acute infections or vaccinations among the donors, who were healthy HIV-negative adults. The repertoire was sequenced with immunoSEQ multiplex PCR; TCRdb's copy has only in-frame clones and lacks some. The sample gives roughly 1,000,000 clones, about 80% of which show up once; approximately 0.56% is in the top ten. Per the germline V gene, CDR1 is SNHLY and CDR2 is FYNNEI. After removal of 6 bases from V and 4 bases from J, the junction contained 5 bases not matched to a gene. This CDR3 comprises 14 residues.

The rearrangement joins TRBV2 to TRBJ2-7; TRBD1 matches at 11 bases. The sequence came from a man younger than 35 in good health. Some clones in this sample may be carry-over from other donors' samples. The specimen sequenced was memory CD4+ T cells from PBMCs. Indicated subset: CD45RA-negative fraction. CDR3 amino acids: CASRAGTGGYEQYF. CDR3 DNA: TGTGCCAGCAGAGCCGGGACAGGGGGTTACGAGCAGTACTTC.